This is a list of T cell receptor beta chains from one sample in a study of cytomegalovirus exposure and HLA in healthy donors. The repertoire was sequenced with immunoSEQ multiplex PCR; TCRdb's copy has only in-frame clones and lacks some. This table has some 150,000 clones, 70% to 75% appearing once. Sequencing was done on a sample of PBMCs. The receptor set was obtained from a human donor in good health. Both conserved end residues are part of each CDR3. D genes are given only for firm matches. Part of the rows lack a size; the others show once, few, many or a class for expanded clones.

j_call clone_size d_call v_call cdr3_nt cdr3_aa
TRBJ1-3 NA TRBD1 TRBV4-1 TGCGCCAGCAGCCGCCCAGGACAGGAAGGCACCATATATTTT CASSRPGQEGTIYF
TRBJ1-4 NA NA TRBV5-1 TGCGCCAGCAGGGACTCGGTTAATGAAAAACTGTTTTTT CASRDSVNEKLFF
TRBJ1-1 NA TRBD1 TRBV29-1 TGCAGCGTAGCTAACAGGGGGGAGACTGAAGCTTTCTTT CSVANRGETEAFF
TRBJ2-7 NA TRBD2 TRBV27 TGTGCCAGCAGTCCCCGAGGTAGCGGGAGTTCTTGGGAGCAGTACTTC CASSPRGSGSSWEQYF
TRBJ2-3 NA NA TRBV30 TGTGCCTCCCGGGTAGGGAGCGCAGATACGCAGTATTTT CASRVGSADTQYF
TRBJ2-3 NA NA TRBV6-5 TGTGCCAGCACCTCAGTAGATACGCAGTATTTT CASTSVDTQYF
TRBJ1-6 NA NA TRBV11-2 TGTGCCAGCAGCCCTCTGGGGGGGCTTTCACCCCTCCACTTT CASSPLGGLSPLHF
TRBJ2-1 few TRBD2 TRBV6-4 TGTGCCAGCAGTGACTCGTCGGGCGGGAGCAATGAGCAGTTCTTC CASSDSSGGSNEQFF
TRBJ2-7 NA TRBD1 TRBV6-1 TGTGCCAGCAGTGACTCGACAGGGGTACTCGACGAGCAGTACTTC CASSDSTGVLDEQYF
TRBJ1-4 once TRBD1 TRBV27 TGTGCCAGCAGCCCGGGACAGTATGAAAAACTGTTTTTT CASSPGQYEKLFF
TRBJ2-7 NA NA TRBV6-1 TGTGCCAGCAGTGAACCTACGGGACACCCCTACGAGCAGTACTTC CASSEPTGHPYEQYF
TRBJ1-2 NA NA TRBV5-1 TGCGCCAGCAACCGGGGAGGGAACTCTGGCTACACCTTC CASNRGGNSGYTF
TRBJ2-2 few NA TRBV12-2 TGTGCAAGTCGCCAAGACAGGGTGAACACCGGGGAGCTGTTTTTT CASRQDRVNTGELFF
TRBJ1-1 NA NA TRBV11-2 TGTGCCAGCAGCCTTCAGCGTGACACTGAAGCTTTCTTT CASSLQRDTEAFF
TRBJ2-2 NA TRBD2 TRBV7-6 TGTGCCAGCAGTATAGCGGGAGGGGGCACCGGGGAGCTGTTTTTT CASSIAGGGTGELFF
TRBJ2-7 NA NA TRBV5-4 TGTGCCAGCAGCTCGGTGATTGACGAGCAGTACTTC CASSSVIDEQYF
TRBJ1-6 NA NA TRBV6-1 TGTGCCAGCAGTGGTTTAAGGGGCGCAGGGAATTCACCCCTCCACTTT CASSGLRGAGNSPLHF
TRBJ1-1 NA NA TRBV19 TGTGCCAGTAGTATCTCGGGTTCCCTTATGGTGGCTGAAGCTTTCTTT CASSISGSLMVAEAFF
TRBJ1-2 NA TRBD1 TRBV7-9 TGTGCCAGCAGCCCGAACGACAGGGGCTCTGGCTACACCTTC CASSPNDRGSGYTF
TRBJ1-3 NA NA TRBV12-5 TGTGCTAGTGGTTTGGTTTCTAGGGACACGAGAACTGGAAACACCATATATTTT CASGLVSRDTRTGNTIYF
TRBJ1-2 NA NA TRBV29-1 TGCAGCGTTGAAGATCGGCAGGGTACTAACTATGGCTACACCTTC CSVEDRQGTNYGYTF
TRBJ2-3 NA TRBD2 TRBV2 TGTGCCAGCAGGCACGGGGGGACTAGCACAGATACGCAGTATTTT CASRHGGTSTDTQYF
TRBJ2-5 few TRBD2 TRBV10-2 TGCGCCAGCACCTCTAGCGGACTCCAAGAGACCCAGTACTTC CASTSSGLQETQYF
TRBJ2-7 NA NA TRBV6-5 TGTGCCACCACAGGATTTACCTACGAGCAGTACTTC CATTGFTYEQYF
TRBJ2-2 NA TRBD1 TRBV27 TGTGCCAGCACACGAGGCCCGGGACAGGGGAACACCGGGGAGCTGTTTTTT CASTRGPGQGNTGELFF
TRBJ2-7 NA TRBD2 TRBV13 TGTGCCAGCAGCGTTGGACTAGCGGGGGAGCAGTACTTC CASSVGLAGEQYF
TRBJ2-5 NA NA TRBV30 TGTGCCTGGAGCCCCAGTATAGAGACCCAGTACTTC CAWSPSIETQYF
TRBJ1-6 few NA TRBV6-1 TGTGCCAGCAGTGAATGGGAGGAGGCGGATAATTCACCCCTCCACTTT CASSEWEEADNSPLHF
TRBJ2-1 NA NA TRBV13 TGTGCCAGCAGCGTCCTAGAGCCGCGGCAGTTCTTC CASSVLEPRQFF
TRBJ1-1 few NA TRBV6-6 TGTGCCAGCAGTTTACAGGGCTACGGCACTGAAGCTTTCTTT CASSLQGYGTEAFF
TRBJ1-3 few TRBD1 TRBV30 TGTGCCTGGAGTGTACGGGGACAGGGGGCTGGAAACACCATATATTTT CAWSVRGQGAGNTIYF
TRBJ1-6 few NA TRBV30 TGTGCCTGGAGTGTAGGCAGGGAAGGGTCACCCCTCCACTTT CAWSVGREGSPLHF
TRBJ2-2 NA TRBD1 TRBV23-1 TGCGCCGCCCACCCCGACACAGGGGGCGGTTACACCGGGGAGCTGTTTTTT CAAHPDTGGGYTGELFF
TRBJ2-1 NA TRBD2 TRBV19 TGTGCCATAGTGCTAGCGGGACTTCCTTACAATGAGCAGTTCTTC CAIVLAGLPYNEQFF
TRBJ1-2 NA NA TRBV5-1 TGCGCCAGCAGCTTGGTAGGCAACGCGGGCTATGGCTACACCTTC CASSLVGNAGYGYTF
TRBJ2-2 once TRBD2 TRBV10-3 TGTGCCATCAGTGAGTTCGGCGGGAGGATGGGCACCGGGGAGCTGTTTTTT CAISEFGGRMGTGELFF
TRBJ1-5 NA NA TRBV4-1 TGCGCCAGCAGCACCAAAGGAGAAGGATACAATCAGCCCCAGCATTTT CASSTKGEGYNQPQHF
TRBJ1-5 NA NA TRBV6-5 TGTGCCAGCAGTTACTTTATGCAGGGTGACCAGCATTTT CASSYFMQGDQHF
TRBJ2-3 NA TRBD2 TRBV5-6 TGTGCCAGCAGCTGGACTAGCGGCACAGATACGCAGTATTTT CASSWTSGTDTQYF
TRBJ2-5 few NA TRBV5-8 TGTGCCAGCAATCCTACTCCTGAGGAGACCCAGTACTTC CASNPTPEETQYF
TRBJ1-1 NA TRBD1 TRBV5-4 TGTGCCAGCAACAGGGGCGGGGGGCTAATCACTGAAGCTTTCTTT CASNRGGGLITEAFF